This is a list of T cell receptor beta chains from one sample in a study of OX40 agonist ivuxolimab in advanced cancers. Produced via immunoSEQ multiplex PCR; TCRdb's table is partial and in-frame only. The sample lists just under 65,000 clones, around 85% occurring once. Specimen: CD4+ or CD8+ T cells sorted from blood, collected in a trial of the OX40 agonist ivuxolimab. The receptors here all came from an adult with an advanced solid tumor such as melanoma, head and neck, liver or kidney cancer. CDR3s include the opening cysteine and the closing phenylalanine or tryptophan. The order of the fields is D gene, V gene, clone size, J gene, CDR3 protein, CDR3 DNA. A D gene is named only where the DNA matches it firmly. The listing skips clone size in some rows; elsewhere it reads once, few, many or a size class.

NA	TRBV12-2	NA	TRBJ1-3	CASRLARPGTGVLSGNTIYF	TGTGCAAGTCGCTTAGCGCGCCCCGGGACAGGGGTTCTCTCTGGAAACACCATATATTTT
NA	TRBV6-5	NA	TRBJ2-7	CASSRGPYEQYF	TGTGCCAGCAGTCGCGGTCCCTACGAGCAGTACTTC
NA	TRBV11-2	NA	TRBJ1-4	CATQGGKTVF	TGTGCCACCCAAGGCGGGAAAACTGTTTTT
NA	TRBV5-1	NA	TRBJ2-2	CASSLNAASNTGELFF	TGCGCCAGCAGCTTGAATGCGGCATCGAACACCGGGGAGCTGTTTTTT
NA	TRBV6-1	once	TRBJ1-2	CASSVGNGYTF	TGTGCCAGCAGTGTAGGGAATGGCTACACCTTC
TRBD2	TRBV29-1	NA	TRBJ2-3	CSVLAGGNSAQYF	TGCAGCGTGCTAGCGGGGGGGAATTCGGCGCAGTATTTT
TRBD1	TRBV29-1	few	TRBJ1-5	CSVGGQGNQPQHF	TGCAGCGTGGGGGGACAGGGGAATCAGCCCCAGCATTTT
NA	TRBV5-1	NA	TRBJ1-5	CASSPGTGNQPQHF	TGCGCCAGCAGCCCGGGGACGGGCAATCAGCCCCAGCATTTT
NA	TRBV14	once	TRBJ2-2	CASSRRVPGELFF	TGTGCCAGCAGTCGAAGGGTTCCCGGGGAGCTGTTTTTT
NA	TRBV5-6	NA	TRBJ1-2	CASRLRRMPGIGDGYTF	TGTGCCAGCAGGTTAAGGAGGATGCCGGGCATTGGCGATGGCTACACCTTC
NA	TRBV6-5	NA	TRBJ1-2	CASRAGTRYGYTF	TGTGCCAGCAGGGCCGGGACACGTTATGGCTACACCTTC
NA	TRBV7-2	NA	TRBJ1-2	CASSLGGFRGYTF	TGTGCCAGCAGCTTAGGGGGATTCCGTGGCTACACCTTC
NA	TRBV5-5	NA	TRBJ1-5	CASSLDPTPNQPQHF	TGTGCCAGCAGCTTGGACCCCACCCCAAATCAGCCCCAGCATTTT
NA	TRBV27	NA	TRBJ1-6	CASGGAFSYNSPLHF	TGTGCCAGCGGCGGGGCTTTCTCCTATAATTCACCCCTCCACTTT
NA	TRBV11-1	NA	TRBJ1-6	CASRATNSPLHF	TGTGCCAGCAGAGCCACAAATTCACCCCTCCACTTT
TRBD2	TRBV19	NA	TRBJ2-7	CASGRGSYEQYF	TGTGCCAGTGGGAGGGGTTCCTACGAGCAGTACTTC
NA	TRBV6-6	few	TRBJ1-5	CASRPGSNQPQHF	TGTGCCAGCAGGCCAGGGAGCAATCAGCCCCAGCATTTT
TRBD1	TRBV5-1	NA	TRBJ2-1	CASSLGDRGSYNEQFF	TGCGCCAGCAGCTTAGGGGACAGGGGCTCCTACAATGAGCAGTTCTTC
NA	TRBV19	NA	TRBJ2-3	CASSIGLVTTDTQYF	TGTGCCAGTAGTATAGGACTAGTAACCACAGATACGCAGTATTTT
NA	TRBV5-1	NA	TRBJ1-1	CASSLQVENTEAFF	TGCGCCAGCAGCTTACAGGTGGAGAACACTGAAGCTTTCTTT
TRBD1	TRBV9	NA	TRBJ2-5	CASSGTGTIGEETQYF	TGTGCCAGCAGCGGGACAGGGACGATCGGTGAAGAGACCCAGTACTTC
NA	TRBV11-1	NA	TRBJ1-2	CASSFSAGPANYGYTF	TGTGCCAGCAGCTTTTCCGCGGGGCCTGCTAACTATGGCTACACCTTC
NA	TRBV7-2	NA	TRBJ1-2	CASSLPLPPRDTNYGYTF	TGTGCCAGCAGCTTACCCCTCCCTCCCCGGGACACTAACTATGGCTACACCTTC
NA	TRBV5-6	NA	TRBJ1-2	CASSLQGPVYGYTF	TGTGCCAGCAGCTTGCAGGGTCCGGTTTATGGCTACACCTTC
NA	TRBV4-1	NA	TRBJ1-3	CASSQALGNSGNTIYF	TGCGCCAGCAGCCAAGCCTTGGGGAACTCTGGAAACACCATATATTTT
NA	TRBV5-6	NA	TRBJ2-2	CASSLWDTGELFF	TGTGCCAGCAGCTTGTGGGACACCGGGGAGCTGTTTTTT
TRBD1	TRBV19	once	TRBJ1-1	CASSTGTGSTEAFF	TGTGCCAGTAGCACCGGGACAGGGAGCACTGAAGCTTTCTTT
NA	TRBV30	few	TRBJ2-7	CAWSVMREQYF	TGTGCCTGGAGTGTAATGCGAGAGCAGTACTTC
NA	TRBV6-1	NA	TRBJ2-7	CASSRTGSYEQYF	TGTGCCAGCTCCCGCACAGGGTCCTACGAGCAGTACTTC
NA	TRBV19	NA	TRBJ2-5	CASRRREEETQYF	TGTGCCAGCCGACGAAGGGAGGAAGAGACCCAGTACTTC
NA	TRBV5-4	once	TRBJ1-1	CASSWGLPNTEAFF	TGTGCCAGCAGCTGGGGACTTCCGAACACTGAAGCTTTCTTT
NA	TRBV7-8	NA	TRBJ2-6	CASRSPGAGANVLTF	TGTGCCAGCAGGTCCCCGGGCGCTGGGGCCAACGTCCTGACTTTC
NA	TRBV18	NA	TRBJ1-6	CASSSTDNSPLHF	TGTGCCAGCTCATCCACCGATAATTCACCCCTCCACTTT
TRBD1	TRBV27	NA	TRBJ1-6	CASRQTGAASPLHF	TGTGCCAGCAGACAGACAGGGGCGGCTTCACCCCTCCACTTT
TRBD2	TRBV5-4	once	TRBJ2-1	CVSSLDPTSPSYNEQFF	TGTGTCAGCAGCTTGGACCCGACTAGCCCCTCCTACAATGAGCAGTTCTTC
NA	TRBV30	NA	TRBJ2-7	CAWILGYEQYF	TGTGCCTGGATCCTCGGCTACGAGCAGTACTTC
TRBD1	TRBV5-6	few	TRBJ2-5	CASSRRGWGETQYF	TGTGCCAGCAGCCGCAGGGGGTGGGGAGAGACCCAGTACTTC
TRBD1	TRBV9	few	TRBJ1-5	CASSVGTGDFQPQHF	TGTGCCAGCAGCGTGGGGACAGGGGATTTTCAGCCCCAGCATTTT
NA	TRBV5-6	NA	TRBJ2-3	CASSLLRAYTDTQYF	TGTGCCAGCAGCTTGTTGCGGGCCTACACAGATACGCAGTATTTT
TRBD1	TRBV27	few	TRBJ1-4	CASSLDRARGQKLFF	TGTGCCAGCAGTTTGGACAGGGCCCGGGGCCAAAAACTGTTTTTT
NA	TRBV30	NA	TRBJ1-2	CAWSALRGYTF	TGTGCCTGGAGCGCGTTGAGGGGCTACACCTTC
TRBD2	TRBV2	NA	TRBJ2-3	CASSEAGGPTDTQYF	TGTGCCAGCAGTGAAGCGGGAGGGCCCACAGATACGCAGTATTTT
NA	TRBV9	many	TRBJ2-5	CASSVVQGGQETQYF	TGTGCCAGCAGCGTAGTTCAGGGGGGCCAAGAGACCCAGTACTTC
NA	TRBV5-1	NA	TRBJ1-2	CASSLEEAINYGYTF	TGCGCCAGCAGCTTGGAGGAGGCAATTAACTATGGCTACACCTTC
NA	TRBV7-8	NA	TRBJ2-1	CASSLVQGHLSNEQFF	TGTGCCAGCAGCTTAGTTCAGGGACACCTAAGCAATGAGCAGTTCTTC